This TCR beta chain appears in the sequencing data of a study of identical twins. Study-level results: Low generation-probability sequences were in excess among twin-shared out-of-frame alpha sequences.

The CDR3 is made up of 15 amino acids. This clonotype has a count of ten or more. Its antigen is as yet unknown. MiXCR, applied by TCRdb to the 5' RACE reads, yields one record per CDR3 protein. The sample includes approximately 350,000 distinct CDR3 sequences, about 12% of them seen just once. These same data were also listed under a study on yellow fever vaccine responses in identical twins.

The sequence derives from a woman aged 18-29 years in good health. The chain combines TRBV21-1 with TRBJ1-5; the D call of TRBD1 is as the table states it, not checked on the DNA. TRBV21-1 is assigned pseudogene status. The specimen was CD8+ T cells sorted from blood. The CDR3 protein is CASSKNRGANQPQHF. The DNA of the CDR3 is TGTGCCAGCAGCAAAAACAGGGGGGCAAATCAGCCCCAGCATTTT.